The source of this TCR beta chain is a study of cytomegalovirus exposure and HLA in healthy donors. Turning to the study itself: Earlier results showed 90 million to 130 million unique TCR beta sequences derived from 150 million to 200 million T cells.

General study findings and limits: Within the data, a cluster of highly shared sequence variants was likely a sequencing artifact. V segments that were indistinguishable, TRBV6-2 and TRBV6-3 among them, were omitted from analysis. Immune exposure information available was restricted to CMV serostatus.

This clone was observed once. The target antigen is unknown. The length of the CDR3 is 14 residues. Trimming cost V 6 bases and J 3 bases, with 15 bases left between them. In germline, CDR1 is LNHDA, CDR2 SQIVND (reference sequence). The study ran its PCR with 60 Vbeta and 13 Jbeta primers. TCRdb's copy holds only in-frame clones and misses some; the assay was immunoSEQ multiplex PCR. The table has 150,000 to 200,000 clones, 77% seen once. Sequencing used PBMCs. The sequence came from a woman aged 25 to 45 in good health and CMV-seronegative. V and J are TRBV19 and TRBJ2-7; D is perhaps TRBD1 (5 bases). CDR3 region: CASSDRSFDYEQYF. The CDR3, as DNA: TGTGCCAGTAGCGACAGAAGCTTTGACTACGAGCAGTACTTC.